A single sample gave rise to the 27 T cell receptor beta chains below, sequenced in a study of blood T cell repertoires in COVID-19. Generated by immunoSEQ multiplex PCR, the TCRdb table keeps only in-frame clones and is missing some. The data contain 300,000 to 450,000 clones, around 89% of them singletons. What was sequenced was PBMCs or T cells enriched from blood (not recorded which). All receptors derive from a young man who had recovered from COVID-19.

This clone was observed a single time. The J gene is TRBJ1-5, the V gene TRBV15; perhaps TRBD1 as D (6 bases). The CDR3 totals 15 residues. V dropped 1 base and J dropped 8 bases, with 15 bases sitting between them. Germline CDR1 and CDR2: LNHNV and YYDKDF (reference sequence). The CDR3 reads CATSRVGGVSEPQHF. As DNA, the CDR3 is TGTGCCACCAGCAGAGTAGGGGGGGTGAGTGAGCCCCAGCATTTT.

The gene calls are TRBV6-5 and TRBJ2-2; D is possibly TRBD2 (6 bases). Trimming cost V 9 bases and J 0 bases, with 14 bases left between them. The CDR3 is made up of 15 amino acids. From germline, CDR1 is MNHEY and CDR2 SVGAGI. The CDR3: CASIRGSPNTGELFF. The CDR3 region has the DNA TGTGCCAGTATTCGGGGGAGTCCGAACACCGGGGAGCTGTTTTTT.

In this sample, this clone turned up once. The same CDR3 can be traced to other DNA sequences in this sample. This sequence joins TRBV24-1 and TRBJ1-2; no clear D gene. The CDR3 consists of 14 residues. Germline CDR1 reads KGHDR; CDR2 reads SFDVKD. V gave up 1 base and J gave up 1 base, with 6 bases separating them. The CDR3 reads CATSDFRVNYGYTF. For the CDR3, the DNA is TGTGCCACCAGTGATTTCCGGGTTAACTATGGCTACACCTTC.

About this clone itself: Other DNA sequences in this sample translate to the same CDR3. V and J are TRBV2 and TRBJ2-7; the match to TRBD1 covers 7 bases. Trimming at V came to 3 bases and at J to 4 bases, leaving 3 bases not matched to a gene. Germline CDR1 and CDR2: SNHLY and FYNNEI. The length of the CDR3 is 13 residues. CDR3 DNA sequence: TGTGCCAGCAGTGACAGGGGGACGTACGAGCAGTACTTC. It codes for CASSDRGTYEQYF.

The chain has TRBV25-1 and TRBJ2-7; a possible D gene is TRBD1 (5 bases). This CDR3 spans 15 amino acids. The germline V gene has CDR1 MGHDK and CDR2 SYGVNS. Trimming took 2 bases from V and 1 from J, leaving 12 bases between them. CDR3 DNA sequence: TGTGCCAGCAGTGAACCGACAGCCGGATCCTACGAGCAGTACTTC. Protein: CASSEPTAGSYEQYF.

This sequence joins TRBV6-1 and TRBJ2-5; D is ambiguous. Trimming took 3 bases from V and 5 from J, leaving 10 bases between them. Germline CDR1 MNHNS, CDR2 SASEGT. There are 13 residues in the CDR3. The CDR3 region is CASSEAPQETQYF. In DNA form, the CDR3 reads TGTGCCAGCAGTGAGGCCCCGCAGGAGACCCAGTACTTC.

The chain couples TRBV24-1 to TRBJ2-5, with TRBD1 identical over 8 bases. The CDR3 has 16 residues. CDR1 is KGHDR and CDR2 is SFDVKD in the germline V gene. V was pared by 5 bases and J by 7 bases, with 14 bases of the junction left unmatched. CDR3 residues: CATSAEPGTGLVTQYF. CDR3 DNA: TGTGCCACCAGTGCCGAACCCGGGACAGGCTTGGTGACCCAGTACTTC.

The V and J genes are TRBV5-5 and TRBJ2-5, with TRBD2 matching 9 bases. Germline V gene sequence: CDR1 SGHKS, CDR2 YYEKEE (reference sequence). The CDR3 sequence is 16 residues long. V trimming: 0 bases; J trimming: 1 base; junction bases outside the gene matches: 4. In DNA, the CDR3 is TGTGCCAGCAGCTTGGTTAGCGGGGGTCCCCAAGAGACCCAGTACTTC. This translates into CASSLVSGGPQETQYF. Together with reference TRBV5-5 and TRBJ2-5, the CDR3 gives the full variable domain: DAGVTQSPTHLIKTRGQQVTLRCSPISGHKSVSWYQQVLGQGPQFIFQYYEKEERGRGNFPDRFSARQFPNYSSELNVNALLLGDSALYLCASSLVSGGPQETQYFGPGTRLLVL.

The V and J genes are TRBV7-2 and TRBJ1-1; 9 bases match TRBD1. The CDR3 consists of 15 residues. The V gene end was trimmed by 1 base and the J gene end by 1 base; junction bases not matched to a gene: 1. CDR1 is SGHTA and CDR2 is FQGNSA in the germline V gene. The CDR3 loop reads CASSLVTGGNTEAFF. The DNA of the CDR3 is TGTGCCAGCAGCTTAGTGACAGGGGGGAACACTGAAGCTTTCTTT.

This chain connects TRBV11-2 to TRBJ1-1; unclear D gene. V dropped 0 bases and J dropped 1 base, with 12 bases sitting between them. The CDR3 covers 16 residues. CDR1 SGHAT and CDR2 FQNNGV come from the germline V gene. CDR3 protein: CASSLDSLGWNTEAFF. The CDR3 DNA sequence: TGTGCCAGCAGCTTAGATAGCCTCGGTTGGAACACTGAAGCTTTCTTT.

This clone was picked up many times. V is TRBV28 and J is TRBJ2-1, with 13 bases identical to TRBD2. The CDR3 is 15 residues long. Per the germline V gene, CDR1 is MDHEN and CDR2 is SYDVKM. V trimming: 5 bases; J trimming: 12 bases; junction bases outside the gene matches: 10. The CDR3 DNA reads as TGTGCCAGCAGTATACTAGCGGGAGGGCCCAGAGGGCAGTTCTTC. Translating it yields CASSILAGGPRGQFF.

CDR3 loop: CAWSRRGLAGREQYF. CDR3 in DNA: TGTGCCTGGAGTCGTCGGGGACTAGCGGGACGCGAGCAGTACTTC. The J gene is TRBJ2-7, the V gene TRBV30, with 13 positions matching TRBD2. CDR3 length equals 15 residues. After removal of 2 bases from V and 6 bases from J, the junction contained 7 bases not matched to a gene. In germline, CDR1 is GTSNPN, CDR2 SVGIG (reference sequence).

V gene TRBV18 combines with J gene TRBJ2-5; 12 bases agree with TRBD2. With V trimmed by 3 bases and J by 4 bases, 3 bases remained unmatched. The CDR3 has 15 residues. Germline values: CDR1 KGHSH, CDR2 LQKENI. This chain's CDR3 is CASSPQLAGGETQYF. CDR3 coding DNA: TGTGCCAGCTCACCTCAACTAGCGGGGGGAGAGACCCAGTACTTC.

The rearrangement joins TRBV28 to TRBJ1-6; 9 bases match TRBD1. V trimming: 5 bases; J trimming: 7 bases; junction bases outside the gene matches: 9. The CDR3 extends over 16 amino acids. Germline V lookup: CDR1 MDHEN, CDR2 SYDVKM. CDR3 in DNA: TGTGCCAGCAGTACCCCGGGACAGGGCACAAATTCACCCCTCCACTTT. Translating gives CASSTPGQGTNSPLHF.

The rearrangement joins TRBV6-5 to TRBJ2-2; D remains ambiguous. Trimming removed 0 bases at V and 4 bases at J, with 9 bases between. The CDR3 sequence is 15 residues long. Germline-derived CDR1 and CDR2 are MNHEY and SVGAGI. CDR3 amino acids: CASSYSGRFTGELFF. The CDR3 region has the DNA TGTGCCAGCAGTTACTCTGGCAGATTCACCGGGGAGCTGTTTTTT.

In nucleotides, the CDR3 is TGTGCCAGCAGCTTACGACAGGGGGTCGATGGCTACACCTTC. This translates into CASSLRQGVDGYTF. The chain is built from TRBV7-9 and TRBJ1-2; 9 bases match TRBD1. The CDR3 is 14 amino acids. Germline V gives CDR1 SEHNR, CDR2 FQNEAQ (reference sequence). With 2 bases clipped from V and 6 bases from J, the junction kept 4 bases outside the gene matches.

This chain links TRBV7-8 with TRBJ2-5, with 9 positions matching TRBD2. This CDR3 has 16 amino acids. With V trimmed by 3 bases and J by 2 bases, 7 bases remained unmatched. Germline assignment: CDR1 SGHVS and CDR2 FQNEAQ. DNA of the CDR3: TGTGCCAGCAGCTTTGGCGGGAGGGCAGGACAAGAGACCCAGTACTTC. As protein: CASSFGGRAGQETQYF. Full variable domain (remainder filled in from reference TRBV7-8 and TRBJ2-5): GAGVSQSPRYKVAKRGQDVALRCDPISGHVSLFWYQQALGQGPEFLTYFQNEAQLDKSGLPSDRFFAERPEGSVSTLKIQRTQQEDSAVYLCASSFGGRAGQETQYFGPGTRLLVL.

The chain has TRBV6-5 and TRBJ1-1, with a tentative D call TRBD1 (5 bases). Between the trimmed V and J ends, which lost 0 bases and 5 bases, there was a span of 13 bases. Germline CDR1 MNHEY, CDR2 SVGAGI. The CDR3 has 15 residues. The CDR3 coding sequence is TGTGCCAGCAGTTACTCGAATCAGGGTAAGACTGAAGCTTTCTTT. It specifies CASSYSNQGKTEAFF.

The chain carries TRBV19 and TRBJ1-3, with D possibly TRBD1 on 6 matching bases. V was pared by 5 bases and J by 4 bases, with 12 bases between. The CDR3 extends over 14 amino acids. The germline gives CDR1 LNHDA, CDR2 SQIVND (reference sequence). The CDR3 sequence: CASSWDTGGNTIYF. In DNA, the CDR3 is TGTGCCAGTAGTTGGGACACTGGCGGAAACACCATATATTTT.

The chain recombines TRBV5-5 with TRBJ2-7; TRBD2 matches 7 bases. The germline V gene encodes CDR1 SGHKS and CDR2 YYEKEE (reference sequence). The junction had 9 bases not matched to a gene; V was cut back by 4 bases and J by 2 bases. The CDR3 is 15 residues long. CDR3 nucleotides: TGTGCCAGCAGCCCCTGGGTGGGGAGGGCCTACGAGCAGTACTTC. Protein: CASSPWVGRAYEQYF.

The CDR3 region is CASSPPDISNQPQHF. CDR3 nucleotides: TGTGCCAGCAGTCCTCCGGACATTAGCAATCAGCCCCAGCATTTT. The rearrangement joins TRBV28 to TRBJ1-5; maybe TRBD1 (5 bases). Germline CDR1 reads MDHEN; CDR2 reads SYDVKM. The CDR3 runs 15 residues. V dropped 5 bases and J dropped 0 bases, with 11 bases sitting between them.

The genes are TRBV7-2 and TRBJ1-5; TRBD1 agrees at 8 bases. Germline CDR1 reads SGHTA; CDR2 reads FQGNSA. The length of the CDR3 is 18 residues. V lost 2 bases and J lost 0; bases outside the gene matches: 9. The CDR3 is CASSLNGQGLYSNQPQHF. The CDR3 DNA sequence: TGTGCCAGCAGCTTAAATGGACAGGGCCTTTATAGCAATCAGCCCCAGCATTTT.

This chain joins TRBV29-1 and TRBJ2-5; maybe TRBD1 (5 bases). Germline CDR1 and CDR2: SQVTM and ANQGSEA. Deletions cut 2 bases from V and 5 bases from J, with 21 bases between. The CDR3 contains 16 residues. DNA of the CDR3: TGCAGCGTTGAATGCCCCGAAAAGCTATCAGGGGAGACCCAGTACTTC. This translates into CSVECPEKLSGETQYF. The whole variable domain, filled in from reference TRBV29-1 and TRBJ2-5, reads SAVISQKPSRDICQRGTSLTIQCQVDSQVTMMFWYRQQPGQSLTLIATANQGSEATYESGFVIDKFPISRPNLTFSTLTVSNMSPEDSSIYLCSVECPEKLSGETQYFGPGTRLLVL.

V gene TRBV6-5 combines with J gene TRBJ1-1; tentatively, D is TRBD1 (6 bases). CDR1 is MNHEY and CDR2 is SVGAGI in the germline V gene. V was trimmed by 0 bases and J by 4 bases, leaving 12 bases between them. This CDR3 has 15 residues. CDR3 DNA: TGTGCCAGCAGTTACTCGAAGGTGGGGGCCACTGAAGCTTTCTTT. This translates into CASSYSKVGATEAFF.

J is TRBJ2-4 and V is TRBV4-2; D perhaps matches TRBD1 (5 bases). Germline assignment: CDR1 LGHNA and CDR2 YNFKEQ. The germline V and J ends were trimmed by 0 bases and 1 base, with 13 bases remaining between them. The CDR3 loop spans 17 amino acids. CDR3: CASSQDSPKGAKNIQYF. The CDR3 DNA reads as TGTGCCAGCAGCCAAGACAGTCCTAAGGGGGCCAAAAACATTCAGTACTTC.

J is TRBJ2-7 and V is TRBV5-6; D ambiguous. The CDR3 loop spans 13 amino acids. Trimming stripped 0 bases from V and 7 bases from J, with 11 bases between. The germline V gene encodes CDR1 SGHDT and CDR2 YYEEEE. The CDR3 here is CASSLGFGEEQYF. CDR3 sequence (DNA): TGTGCCAGCAGCTTGGGGTTTGGAGAGGAGCAGTACTTC.

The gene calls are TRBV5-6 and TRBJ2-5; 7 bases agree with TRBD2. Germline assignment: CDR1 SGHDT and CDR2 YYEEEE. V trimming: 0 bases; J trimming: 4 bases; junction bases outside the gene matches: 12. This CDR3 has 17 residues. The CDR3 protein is CASSLVAGVSFVETQYF. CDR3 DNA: TGTGCCAGCAGCTTGGTTGCGGGAGTAAGTTTTGTAGAGACCCAGTACTTC.